Listed below are T cell receptor beta chains from one sample, sequenced in a study of CD8 T cells in Susac syndrome. TCRdb reanalysed the immunoSEQ multiplex PCR reads using MiXCR and keeps one entry per CDR3 protein. This table has roughly 70,000 distinct CDR3 sequences, 96% appearing once. Sequencing input: CD4+ T cells from PBMCs. Receptors originate from a human donor with multiple sclerosis. Each CDR3 is given with its conserved first and last residue. The D gene is left open where the match is weak. Part of the rows lack a size; the others show once, few, many or a class for expanded clones.

V: TRBV7-2; J: TRBJ1-5; size: .; length: 13; D: .; DNA: TGTGCCAGCAGCCCAGGGTTCGATCAGCCCCAGCATTTT; CDR3: CASSPGFDQPQHF
V: TRBV18; J: TRBJ2-5; size: few; length: 14; D: .; DNA: TGTGCCAGCTCACCAGGTGGAGGAGGAGAGACCCAGTACTTC; CDR3: CASSPGGGGETQYF
V: TRBV20-1; J: TRBJ2-2; size: .; length: 12; D: .; DNA: TGCAGTGTAGTAGAGGGAGCCGGGGAGCTGTTTTTT; CDR3: CSVVEGAGELFF
V: TRBV18; J: TRBJ2-1; size: .; length: 14; D: TRBD1; DNA: TGTGCCAGCTCACCACGGACAGGGGAAAATGAGCAGTTCTTC; CDR3: CASSPRTGENEQFF
V: TRBV6-5; J: TRBJ1-1; size: .; length: 11; D: .; DNA: TGTGCCAGCAGGTGGGGGGGGATTGCTTTCTTT; CDR3: CASRWGGIAFF
V: TRBV3-1; J: TRBJ2-7; size: .; length: 13; D: .; DNA: TGTGCCAGCAGCCAAGGGGTGACCTACGAGCAGTACTTC; CDR3: CASSQGVTYEQYF
V: TRBV28; J: TRBJ1-2; size: .; length: 15; D: .; DNA: TGTGCCAGCAGTTTACCTCCTGAAGGGTCCTATGGCTACACCTTC; CDR3: CASSLPPEGSYGYTF
V: TRBV5-4; J: TRBJ2-3; size: .; length: 15; D: TRBD1; DNA: TGTGCCAGCAGCTTGCCGGACAGGTCCACAGATACGCAGTATTTT; CDR3: CASSLPDRSTDTQYF
V: TRBV29-1; J: TRBJ2-1; size: .; length: 13; D: .; DNA: TGCAGCGTTGAAAGGACTCCCAACAATGAGCAGTTCTTC; CDR3: CSVERTPNNEQFF
V: TRBV4-3; J: TRBJ2-1; size: .; length: 15; D: .; DNA: TGCGCCAGCAGCCCCGGGACTGATTTCTACAATGAGCAGTTCTTC; CDR3: CASSPGTDFYNEQFF
V: TRBV20-1; J: TRBJ1-5; size: once; length: 13; D: .; DNA: TGCAGTGCTAGAGGCCCAGAAAATCAGCCCCAGCATTTT; CDR3: CSARGPENQPQHF
V: TRBV7-9; J: TRBJ1-2; size: .; length: 14; D: .; DNA: TGTGCCAGCAGCCCGCTTGGAGGGAGCGGCGGCTACACCTTC; CDR3: CASSPLGGSGGYTF
V: TRBV7-9; J: TRBJ2-7; size: .; length: 15; D: .; DNA: TGTGCCAGCAGCTTAGTTGCGGGAAAGGCCTACGAGCAGTACTTC; CDR3: CASSLVAGKAYEQYF
V: TRBV6-5; J: TRBJ2-7; size: .; length: 13; D: TRBD2; DNA: TGTGCCAGCAGGGCGAGCGGGGACTACGAGCAGTACTTC; CDR3: CASRASGDYEQYF
V: TRBV5-6; J: TRBJ2-7; size: .; length: 14; D: TRBD1; DNA: TGTGCCAGCAGCTCACAGGACAGGAACTACGAGCAGTACTTC; CDR3: CASSSQDRNYEQYF
V: TRBV6-2/TRBV6-3; J: TRBJ2-7; size: .; length: 13; D: .; DNA: TGTGCCAGCAGTTTCGTTGGCTCCTACGAGCAGTACTTC; CDR3: CASSFVGSYEQYF
V: TRBV6-1; J: TRBJ1-1; size: .; length: 16; D: .; DNA: TGTGCCAGCCGAGTCCACCGAATCTCAATGAACACTGAAGCTTTCTTT; CDR3: CASRVHRISMNTEAFF
V: TRBV4-1; J: TRBJ1-1; size: once; length: 16; D: .; DNA: TGCGCCAGCAGCTTCCGACTCCTGGGGCCGAACACTGAAGCTTTCTTT; CDR3: CASSFRLLGPNTEAFF
V: TRBV5-8; J: TRBJ2-5; size: .; length: 15; D: TRBD2; DNA: TGTGCCAGCAACCCTAGCGGGGGCCACCAAGAGACCCAGTACTTC; CDR3: CASNPSGGHQETQYF
V: TRBV13; J: TRBJ2-3; size: .; length: 13; D: .; DNA: TGTGCCAGCAGCTTATCAAGGGGACGCGAGCAGTATTTT; CDR3: CASSLSRGREQYF
V: TRBV3-1; J: TRBJ1-2; size: once; length: 15; D: .; DNA: TGTGCCAGCAGTTACACAGCATCGTCTAACTATGGCTACACCTTC; CDR3: CASSYTASSNYGYTF
V: TRBV20-1; J: TRBJ2-2; size: .; length: 16; D: TRBD2; DNA: TGCAGTGCTAGAGATGTTACTAGCGGTAACACCGGGGAGCTGTTTTTT; CDR3: CSARDVTSGNTGELFF
V: TRBV29-1; J: TRBJ1-3; size: .; length: 14; D: TRBD1; DNA: TGCAGCGTTGGGGAGACAGGGGCTGGAAACACCATATATTTT; CDR3: CSVGETGAGNTIYF